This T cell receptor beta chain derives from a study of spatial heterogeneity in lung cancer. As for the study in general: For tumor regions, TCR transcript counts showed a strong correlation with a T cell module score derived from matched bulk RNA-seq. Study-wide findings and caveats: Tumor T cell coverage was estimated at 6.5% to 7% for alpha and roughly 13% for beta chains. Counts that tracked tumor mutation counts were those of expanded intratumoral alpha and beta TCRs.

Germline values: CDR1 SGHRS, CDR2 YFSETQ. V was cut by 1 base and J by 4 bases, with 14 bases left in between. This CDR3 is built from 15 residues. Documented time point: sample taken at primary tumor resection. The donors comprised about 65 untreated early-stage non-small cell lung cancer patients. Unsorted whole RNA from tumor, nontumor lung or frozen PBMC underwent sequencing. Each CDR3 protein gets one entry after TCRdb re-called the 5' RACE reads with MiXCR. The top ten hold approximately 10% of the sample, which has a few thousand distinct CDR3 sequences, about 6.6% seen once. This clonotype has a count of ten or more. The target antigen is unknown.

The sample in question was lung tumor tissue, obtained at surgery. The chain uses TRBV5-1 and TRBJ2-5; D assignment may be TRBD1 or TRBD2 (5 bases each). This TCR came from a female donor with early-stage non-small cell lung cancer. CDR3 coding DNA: TGCGCCAGCAGCTTGTTGCTGGGGGTGAGAGAGACCCAGTACTTC. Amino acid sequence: CASSLLLGVRETQYF.